Each of the 5 T cell receptor beta chains below was sequenced from the same sample in a study of shared clonotypes between healthy human individuals. Sequenced by immunoSEQ multiplex PCR; TCRdb stores in-frame clones only, minus some. Of millions of clones in the sample, approximately 94% were seen once. Positively selected for CCR7, the CD45RO-negative cells used as naive CD8 cells excluded terminally differentiated effector memory CD45RA+ cells. The specimen sequenced was naive CD8+ T cells sorted from blood. The source of these receptors is a man in his late teens or twenties in good health.

This clone was seen just once. V gene TRBV5-6 combines with J gene TRBJ2-7, with 9 bases that match TRBD2. The length of the CDR3 is 15 residues. J was trimmed by 6 bases and V by 0 bases; bases with no gene match: 7. CDR1 is SGHDT and CDR2 is YYEEEE in the germline V gene. The CDR3 coding sequence is TGTGCCAGCAGCTTGGATCCGGGACTAGCATCCGAGCAGTACTTC. It yields the protein CASSLDPGLASEQYF. Full variable domain (remainder filled in from reference TRBV5-6 and TRBJ2-7): DAGVTQSPTHLIKTRGQQVTLRCSPKSGHDTVSWYQQALGQGPQFIFQYYEEEERQRGNFPDRFSGHQFPNYSSELNVNALLLGDSALYLCASSLDPGLASEQYFGPGTRLTVT.

The V and J genes are TRBV6-1 and TRBJ1-1; D unclear. This CDR3 is 15 amino acids long. Trimming took off 1 base at V and 0 bases at J, with 9 bases between the two ends. CDR1 and CDR2 from the germline V gene are MNHNS and SASEGT. The CDR3 region is CASSEEPALNTEAFF. DNA of the CDR3: TGTGCCAGCAGTGAAGAGCCAGCCTTGAACACTGAAGCTTTCTTT.

The chain joins TRBV5-1 to TRBJ2-7, with 9 bases lining up with TRBD1. This CDR3 has 16 residues. Looked up from germline, CDR1 is SGHRS and CDR2 is YFSETQ. J gave up 2 bases and V 2 bases, and 8 bases lay outside the gene matches. As DNA, the CDR3 is TGCGCCAGCAGCTTCTTTCCGGGACAGGGAGCCTACGAGCAGTACTTC. It encodes CASSFFPGQGAYEQYF.

The rearrangement uses TRBV25-1 and TRBJ1-4; 8 bases match TRBD1. Looked up from germline, CDR1 is MGHDK and CDR2 is SYGVNS. There are 15 residues in the CDR3. V was pared by 0 bases and J by 5 bases, with 2 bases of the junction left unmatched. The CDR3 is CASSEYRGLNEKLFF. Written as DNA, the CDR3 is TGTGCCAGCAGTGAATACAGGGGGCTAAATGAAAAACTGTTTTTT. The entire variable domain, with the rest obtained from reference TRBV25-1 and TRBJ1-4, is as follows: EADIYQTPRYLVIGTGKKITLECSQTMGHDKMYWYQQDPGMELHLIHYSYGVNSTEKGDLSSESTVSRIRTEHFPLTLESARPSHTSQYLCASSEYRGLNEKLFFGSGTQLSVL.

The chain uses TRBV7-8 and TRBJ2-2; no firm D call. CDR3 length equals 12 residues. Germline-derived CDR1 and CDR2 are SGHVS and FQNEAQ. V gave up 3 bases and J gave up 9 bases, with 8 bases separating them. Written as DNA, the CDR3 is TGTGCCAGCAGCTTCCCACGGTGGGAGCTGTTTTTT. Amino acids: CASSFPRWELFF.